The rows below give T cell receptor beta chains drawn from one sample of a study of blood T cell repertoires in COVID-19. This table comes from immunoSEQ multiplex PCR, and its TCRdb copy is limited to in-frame clones, with some not included. The sample holds 22,000 or so clones; about 89% are singletons and the top ten take 3.5% to 5%. Sequencing was performed on peripheral blood. These receptor sequences come from a human donor in a cohort sampled during active COVID-19. Each CDR3 is given with its conserved first and last residue. Fields, in order: clone size, D gene, J gene, V gene, CDR3 protein, CDR3 DNA. The D gene is left open where the match is weak. A clone size is listed for some rows: how often the clone was seen (once, few, many), or a class if it is expanded.

>-|TRBD2|TRBJ2-1|TRBV28
CASSFESGSSYNEQFF
TGTGCCAGCAGTTTCGAGAGCGGGAGCTCCTACAATGAGCAGTTCTTC
>-|TRBD1|TRBJ2-7|TRBV19
CASSNRGVNEQYF
TGTGCCAGTAGTAACAGGGGGGTGAACGAGCAGTACTTC
>-|-|TRBJ1-5|TRBV30
CAWSGGRNQPQHF
TGTGCCTGGAGTGGAGGTCGTAATCAGCCCCAGCATTTT
>-|TRBD2|TRBJ2-3|TRBV5-1
CASSWTGTSGRATDTQYF
TGCGCCAGCAGCTGGACCGGGACTAGCGGGAGGGCCACAGATACGCAGTATTTT
>-|-|TRBJ2-5|TRBV7-2
CASSLAGHQETQYF
TGTGCCAGCAGCTTAGCGGGGCACCAAGAGACCCAGTACTTC
>-|TRBD2|TRBJ2-2|TRBV9
CASSAAGGLATGELFF
TGTGCCAGCAGCGCTGCGGGGGGGCTGGCCACCGGGGAGCTGTTTTTT
>-|-|TRBJ1-5|TRBV7-6
CASSLGPRRRVGGNQPQHF
TGTGCCAGCAGCTTAGGCCCCCGGCGGAGGGTGGGAGGGAATCAGCCCCAGCATTTT
>-|-|TRBJ1-1|TRBV27
CASSFEGTYTEAFF
TGTGCCAGCAGTTTTGAGGGGACTTACACTGAAGCTTTCTTT
>medium-sized|-|TRBJ1-5|TRBV9
CASSVDGDQPQHF
TGTGCCAGCAGCGTAGACGGGGATCAGCCCCAGCATTTT
>-|TRBD2|TRBJ2-5|TRBV11-2
CASSFTSGGVYQETQYF
TGTGCCAGCAGCTTTACTAGCGGGGGGGTGTACCAAGAGACCCAGTACTTC
>once|-|TRBJ2-3|TRBV3-1/TRBV3-2
CASSQGSVTDTQYF
TGTGCCAGCAGCCAAGGGAGCGTTACAGATACGCAGTATTTT
>-|TRBD1|TRBJ2-5|TRBV5-4
CASSPKQGLQETQYF
TGTGCCAGCAGCCCTAAACAGGGGTTGCAAGAGACCCAGTACTTC
>-|TRBD2|TRBJ2-1|TRBV3-1/TRBV3-2
CASSQNSGRSYNEQFF
TGTGCCAGCAGCCAGAATAGCGGGAGATCCTACAATGAGCAGTTCTTC
>once|-|TRBJ1-5|TRBV7-2
CASSIFPRGDNQPQHF
TGTGCCAGCAGCATCTTCCCCCGGGGAGACAATCAGCCCCAGCATTTT
>-|-|TRBJ1-4|TRBV7-9
CASSPRLGGVTNEKLFF
TGTGCCAGCAGCCCCCGGCTGGGGGGGGTCACTAATGAAAAACTGTTTTTT
>-|TRBD1|TRBJ2-6|TRBV24-1
CATSDVLGQGTGVLTF
TGTGCCACCAGTGATGTGCTGGGACAGGGAACCGGCGTCCTGACTTTC
>-|TRBD1|TRBJ2-5|TRBV12-3/TRBV12-4
CASSWTGGETQYF
TGTGCCAGCAGTTGGACAGGGGGAGAGACCCAGTACTTC
>once|-|TRBJ2-5|TRBV2
CASKKNRAGETQYF
TGTGCCAGCAAAAAAAACAGGGCAGGGGAGACCCAGTACTTC
>-|-|TRBJ1-5|TRBV19
CASSTGRRAPQHF
TGTGCCAGTAGTACCGGTAGGCGGGCACCGCAGCATTTT
>-|TRBD2|TRBJ2-1|TRBV15
CATSFERGAYNEQFF
TGTGCCACCAGTTTCGAGCGGGGGGCCTACAATGAGCAGTTCTTC
>-|-|TRBJ1-4|TRBV5-1
CASSPKGYGEKLFF
TGCGCCAGCAGCCCTAAGGGGTATGGCGAAAAACTGTTTTTT
>-|TRBD1|TRBJ2-7|TRBV24-1
CATSDPGTGAYEQYF
TGTGCCACCAGTGATCCCGGGACAGGGGCCTACGAGCAGTACTTC
>-|-|TRBJ1-1|TRBV6-2/TRBV6-3
CASSYQGGEYTEAFF
TGTGCCAGCAGTTATCAGGGTGGGGAATACACTGAAGCTTTCTTT
>-|TRBD1|TRBJ1-2|TRBV5-4
CASSRSGGDSYGYTF
TGTGCCAGCAGCCGGTCAGGGGGCGATAGCTATGGCTACACCTTC
>-|TRBD2|TRBJ2-1|TRBV5-4
CASSLGQAGGQGREQFF
TGTGCCAGCAGCCTCGGGCAAGCGGGAGGGCAGGGTAGGGAGCAGTTCTTC
>few|-|TRBJ1-1|TRBV7-9
CARLPLAGNTEAFF
TGTGCCAGATTACCTTTGGCAGGGAACACTGAAGCTTTCTTT
>-|-|TRBJ1-1|TRBV10-2
CASSPAGVRTEAFF
TGCGCCAGCAGTCCCGCAGGGGTTAGGACTGAAGCTTTCTTT
>-|TRBD1|TRBJ1-4|TRBV9
CASSPQGAGEKLFF
TGTGCCAGCAGCCCGCAGGGGGCCGGTGAAAAACTGTTTTTT
>-|-|TRBJ1-1|TRBV5-4
CASSFEGRAFF
TGTGCCAGCAGCTTTGAGGGCAGGGCTTTCTTT
>-|-|TRBJ2-6|TRBV12-2
CASRLSGLAGVVGANVLTF
TGTGCAAGTCGCTTGAGCGGACTGGCGGGAGTCGTGGGGGCCAACGTCCTGACTTTC
>-|-|TRBJ2-3|TRBV7-2
CASSLDGTGSTDTQYF
TGTGCCAGCAGCTTAGACGGTACAGGGTCCACAGATACGCAGTATTTT
>-|-|TRBJ2-1|TRBV6-6
CASSPIGQRIYNEQFF
TGTGCCAGCAGTCCGATTGGACAGCGAATCTACAATGAGCAGTTCTTC
>-|TRBD2|TRBJ2-1|TRBV18
CASSRTSGSYNEQFF
TGTGCCAGCTCACGTACTAGCGGGAGTTACAATGAGCAGTTCTTC
>-|TRBD2|TRBJ2-5|TRBV7-2
CASSLVGEGSPTNQETQYF
TGTGCCAGCAGCTTAGTTGGGGAGGGGTCTCCAACGAACCAAGAGACCCAGTACTTC
>-|-|TRBJ1-2|TRBV5-1
CASSVFGLGNGYTF
TGCGCCAGCAGCGTCTTTGGACTGGGAAATGGCTACACCTTC
>-|-|TRBJ1-5|TRBV3-1/TRBV3-2
CASSPRGWDQPQHF
TGTGCCAGCAGCCCTAGGGGGTGGGATCAGCCCCAGCATTTT
>once|TRBD2|TRBJ2-7|TRBV5-4
CASSYGLAGYEQYF
TGTGCCAGCAGTTACGGACTAGCGGGTTACGAGCAGTACTTC